One sample yielded the 14 T cell receptor beta chains listed below, sequenced in a study of cytomegalovirus exposure and HLA in healthy donors (dated by TCRdb to about 2017). Library preparation used the immunoSEQ multiplex PCR assay. The multiplex PCR relied on a mix of 60 forward primers for TCR Vbeta segments and 13 reverse primers for TCR Jbeta segments. The table was pulled from immuneACCESS by TCRdb, which kept in-frame rearrangements only. Such tables lose some clones; where checked, under half of the loss comes from unresolved V genes, and the rest has no known cause. In this sample the table shows about 110,000 clones, 65% to 80% of which occur a single time. In total, the top ten clones hold around 2.9% of the sample. Sequencing was carried out using PBMCs. The receptors derive from a woman aged 60-75 years in good health and CMV-seropositive.

J is TRBJ1-1 and V is TRBV19; 7 positions match TRBD1. Trimming at V came to 6 bases and at J to 3 bases, leaving 4 bases not matched to a gene. Germline V CDR1 and CDR2: LNHDA, SQIVND (reference sequence). The CDR3 spans 13 residues. This CDR3 reads CASRVDRDTEAFF. In DNA, the CDR3 is TGTGCCAGTAGGGTCGACAGGGACACTGAAGCTTTCTTT.

The chain has TRBV13 and TRBJ2-7; 9 bases line up with TRBD1. Germline V CDR1 and CDR2: PRHDT, FYEKMQ (reference sequence). With V trimmed by 5 bases and J by 2 bases, 13 bases remained unmatched. The CDR3 is 17 amino acids. CDR3 sequence reads: CASSPGQGTGKPYEQYF. The CDR3 DNA follows: TGTGCCAGCAGCCCCGGCCAGGGGACAGGGAAACCCTACGAGCAGTACTTC.

In this sample, this clone turned up a few times. The chain is built from TRBV21-1 and TRBJ1-2; TRBD1 is the table's D call and was not checked against the DNA. TRBV21-1 constitutes a pseudogene. CDR3 size: 15 residues. DNA for the CDR3: TGTGCCACCCCACCGAGGACAAGTGTATACTATGGCTACACCTTC. Translation gives CATPPRTSVYYGYTF.

This clone occurred a few times. The chain is built from TRBV6-1 and TRBJ1-6, with D possibly TRBD1 on 5 matching bases. Looked up from germline, CDR1 is MNHNS and CDR2 is SASEGT. V lost 6 bases to trimming and J lost 0 bases, with 9 bases between them. The CDR3 covers 15 residues. The CDR3 here is CASSATASYNSPLHF. The CDR3 DNA follows: TGTGCCAGCAGCGCGACAGCCTCCTATAATTCACCCCTCCACTTT.

This clone has just a few counts. One end of the junction is discordant with germline, which a read error may explain. The chain employs TRBV7-7 and TRBJ2-7, with D perhaps assigned TRBD1 or TRBD2 (6 bases each). The germline V gene encodes CDR1 SSHAT and CDR2 FNYEAQ (reference sequence). The CDR3 extends over 13 amino acids. This chain's CDR3 is CASSLGGPYEQYF. CDR3 coding DNA: TGTGCTAGCAGCTTAGGGGGGCCCTACGAGCAGTACTTC. Full variable domain (missing parts from reference TRBV7-7 and TRBJ2-7): GAGVSQSPRYKVTKRGQDVTLRCDPISSHATLYWYQQALGQGPEFLTYFNYEAQPDKSGLPSDRFSAERPEGSISTLTIQRTEQRDSAMYRCASSLGGPYEQYFGPGTRLTVT.

The chain has TRBV9 and TRBJ2-3; 9 nucleotides align to TRBD2. This CDR3 region has 18 residues. V gave up 3 bases and J gave up 6 bases; unmatched junction bases: 17. Germline CDR1 SGDLS, CDR2 YYNGEE. CDR3 in amino acids: CASSAYTAGGGGGDTQYF. The CDR3 DNA sequence: TGTGCCAGCAGCGCCTATACAGCGGGAGGAGGGGGAGGGGATACGCAGTATTTT. Full variable domain (remainder filled in from reference TRBV9 and TRBJ2-3): DSGVTQTPKHLITATGQRVTLRCSPRSGDLSVYWYQQSLDQGLQFLIQYYNGEERAKGNILERFSAQQFPDLHSELNLSSLELGDSALYFCASSAYTAGGGGGDTQYFGPGTRLTVL.

This chain connects TRBV5-4 to TRBJ2-1; maybe TRBD1 (5 bases). Germline V lookup: CDR1 SGHNT, CDR2 YYREEE (reference sequence). V lost 4 bases to trimming and J lost 0 bases, with 17 bases between them. This CDR3 is 17 amino acids long. The DNA of the CDR3 is TGTGCCAGCAGCCTCCCTCCCGGTCAGGGCTCCTACAATGAGCAGTTCTTC. Translation: CASSLPPGQGSYNEQFF.

This clone was detected once. The V gene is TRBV5-1, the J gene TRBJ2-5, with 15 bases aligning to TRBD2. Germline V CDR1 and CDR2: SGHRS, YFSETQ. This CDR3 spans 15 amino acids. The V segment lost 7 bases and the J segment 6 bases; nucleotides outside the gene matches: 7. Here the CDR3 DNA reads TGCGCCAGCGGTCCGGGACTAGCGGGAGGTCAGACCCAGTACTTC. It encodes CASGPGLAGGQTQYF.

The chain employs TRBV7-2 and TRBJ2-7; the match to TRBD1 covers 7 bases. The germline V gene encodes CDR1 SGHTA and CDR2 FQGNSA. Germline trimming cut 6 bases from V and 0 bases from J; bases unmatched to any gene: 8. This CDR3 comprises 15 residues. The CDR3 spells CASSRMTGFSYEQYF. In DNA, the CDR3 is TGTGCCAGCAGTCGGATGACAGGGTTCTCCTACGAGCAGTACTTC.

The chain carries TRBV7-8 and TRBJ2-3; D ambiguous. The V gene lost 1 base and the J gene lost 8 bases, with 10 bases spanning the gap. The CDR3 totals 13 residues. Germline CDR1 and CDR2: SGHVS and FQNEAQ. CDR3 residues: CASSLDSDVTQYF. The CDR3, as DNA: TGTGCCAGCAGCTTAGACTCCGATGTTACGCAGTATTTT.

The genes are TRBV6-5 and TRBJ1-1; 8 positions agree with TRBD1. CDR1 MNHEY and CDR2 SVGAGI come from the germline V gene. The CDR3 spans 14 residues. The junction had 5 bases not matched to a gene; V was cut back by 7 bases and J by 1 base. The CDR3 sequence: CASNKGTGNTEAFF. CDR3 nucleotides: TGTGCCAGCAATAAAGGGACAGGGAACACTGAAGCTTTCTTT.

This sequence joins TRBV6-5 and TRBJ2-3; D ambiguous. Germline V gene sequence: CDR1 MNHEY, CDR2 SVGAGI. CDR3 length: 14 amino acids. Between the trimmed V and J ends, which lost 6 bases and 4 bases, there was a span of 14 bases. The CDR3 DNA sequence: TGTGCCAGCAGGCGGAGCATCGCCGCAGATACGCAGTATTTT. As protein: CASRRSIAADTQYF.

The chain has TRBV25-1 and TRBJ2-5, with 7 positions matching TRBD1. The end of the DNA is better explained by TRBJ2-7, so the J call may be wrong. Germline CDR1 MGHDK, CDR2 SYGVNS. The CDR3 length is 13 residues. The CDR3 loop reads CACARDSGYEQYF. The CDR3 DNA reads TGTGCCTGCGCCCGGGACAGCGGTTACGAGCAGTACTTC.

This clone was counted a single time. The CDR3 is CASSLGLGVEQFF. CDR3 DNA: TGTGCCAGCAGCCTAGGACTCGGTGTTGAGCAGTTCTTC. The chain recombines TRBV2 with TRBJ2-1; a possible D gene is TRBD2 (5 bases). The germline V and J ends were trimmed by 6 bases and 9 bases, with 15 bases remaining between them. Per germline, CDR1 SNHLY and CDR2 FYNNEI. The CDR3 has 13 residues.